This T cell receptor beta chain was obtained from a study of metastatic and nonmetastatic thyroid tumors. Study-wide context: Samples came from malignant and benign thyroid patients, and repertoires were compared across blood and tumor or nodule tissue.

Findings and caveats of the study: Across blood and tumor, TCR beta diversity in malignant thyroid tumors was reportedly significantly higher than in benign nodules.

The authors' processing: Using the CDR3 differences seen across clinicopathological groups, the authors built a distant-metastasis classifier for papillary thyroid cancer, which was meant to discriminate distant-metastatic patients. TCRdb reassembled clones from the PCR reads with MiXCR. The V and J calls shown here were made by TCRdb, not taken from the authors' results. The profile shows roughly 57,000 clones, 20% of them singletons. Treatment of any kind had been given to no patient before thyroid surgery. Remarks on this clone: Its specificity is not known.

The TCR comes from a female donor with papillary thyroid cancer or a benign thyroid nodule (not recorded which). Some clones in this sample may be carry-over from other donors' samples. Sequencing was carried out using blood.

CDR3 nucleotides: TGCGCCAGCAGCCACCGGGGACAGAGCAAGGACACCGGGGAGCTGTTTTTT. Its translation: CASSHRGQSKDTGELFF. The chain employs TRBV4-1 and TRBJ2-2; 7 bases align to TRBD1. There are 17 residues in the CDR3. V dropped 3 bases and J dropped 3; count of bases not matched to a gene: 10. The V gene's germline CDR1 is MGHRA and CDR2 YSYEKL.